Below, 32 T cell receptor beta chains from the same sample are listed, as sequenced in a study of T cell changes during pregnancy in multiple sclerosis. TCRdb's table, derived via immunoSEQ multiplex PCR, lists solely in-frame clones and lacks some. The sample lists 55,000 to 65,000 clones, roughly 95% occurring once. The material was CD4+ T cells from peripheral blood mononuclear cells, obtained before pregnancy. These TCRs come from a female donor with multiple sclerosis, enrolled in a pregnancy study.

V usage is TRBV30 and J usage is TRBJ2-4; a weak D match, TRBD1 (6 bases). Trimming stripped 3 bases from V and 7 bases from J, with 16 bases between. Germline V lookup: CDR1 GTSNPN, CDR2 SVGIG (reference sequence). This CDR3 contains 14 residues. The CDR3 sequence is CAWSLGSRGNIQYF. In nucleotides, the CDR3 is TGTGCCTGGAGCCTGGGATCGAGGGGGAACATTCAGTACTTC.

This clone was counted only a few times. The chain recombines TRBV7-3 with TRBJ2-3, with 11 bases that match TRBD2. The CDR3 sequence is 20 residues long. With 5 bases clipped from V and 4 bases from J, the junction kept 20 bases outside the gene matches. Per the germline V gene, CDR1 is SGHTA and CDR2 is FQGTGA. The CDR3 DNA reads as TGTGCCAGCAGCCCAGGGTGGGGAATCACTAGCGGGAGTTCAGCAGATACGCAGTATTTT. It encodes CASSPGWGITSGSSADTQYF.

This rearrangement joins TRBV28 to TRBJ1-1; D remains unclear. The CDR3 covers 12 residues. V lost 3 bases to trimming and J lost 8 bases, with 10 bases between them. CDR1 MDHEN and CDR2 SYDVKM come from the germline V gene. The DNA for the CDR3 is TGTGCCAGCAGTTTCGGGGATAGGGAAGCTTTCTTT. Protein product: CASSFGDREAFF.

The V call is TRBV10-3, the J call TRBJ2-5; 10 bases fit TRBD2. V shed 7 bases, J shed 4 bases, and the junction held 6 bases outside the gene matches. Per the germline V gene, CDR1 is ENHRY and CDR2 is SYGVKD. The length of the CDR3 is 14 residues. The CDR3 spells CAIKGSGRTETQYF. The CDR3 DNA follows: TGTGCCATCAAAGGTAGCGGGAGGACAGAGACCCAGTACTTC.

CDR3 in amino acids: CASREGPGQGLGEQFF. Here the CDR3 DNA reads TGCGCCAGCCGTGAGGGGCCGGGACAGGGTCTCGGTGAGCAGTTCTTC. V usage is TRBV5-1 and J usage is TRBJ2-1, with 9 bases lining up with TRBD1. V shed 7 bases, J shed 9 bases, and the junction held 17 bases outside the gene matches. The germline gives CDR1 SGHRS, CDR2 YFSETQ. The CDR3 spans 16 residues.

The V and J genes are TRBV14 and TRBJ2-1, with D possibly being TRBD2 (5 bases). Looked up from germline, CDR1 is SGHDN and CDR2 is FVKESK. The CDR3 consists of 13 residues. Trimming pared 1 base from V and 9 bases from J, leaving 10 bases between. The CDR3 region is CASSQVLGSEQFF. CDR3 nucleotides: TGTGCCAGCAGCCAAGTCCTGGGGAGTGAGCAGTTCTTC. Supplemented by reference TRBV14 and TRBJ2-1, the full variable domain reads EAGVTQFPSHSVIEKGQTVTLRCDPISGHDNLYWYRRVMGKEIKFLLHFVKESKQDESGMPNNRFLAERTGGTYSTLKVQPAELEDSGVYFCASSQVLGSEQFFGPGTRLTVL.

The CDR3 region is CASSLVAGAGNEQFF. CDR3 sequence (DNA): TGCGCCAGCAGCTTGGTCGCAGGGGCGGGCAATGAGCAGTTCTTC. The V and J genes are TRBV5-1 and TRBJ2-1; D perhaps matches TRBD1 (6 bases). Germline lookup yields CDR1 SGHRS and CDR2 YFSETQ. Trimming removed 0 bases from V and 6 bases from J, with 13 bases in between. This CDR3 spans 15 amino acids.

The gene calls are TRBV5-5 and TRBJ2-7, with 9 nucleotides matching TRBD2. V shed 3 bases and J 7 bases; nucleotides not matched to a gene: 17. Germline values: CDR1 SGHKS, CDR2 YYEKEE (reference sequence). The CDR3 is 17 amino acids. CDR3 in DNA: TGTGCCAGCAGCTCAACGTTGGCTAAGCGGGGGGCGGGTGAGCAGTACTTC. Residues: CASSSTLAKRGAGEQYF.

J is TRBJ1-4 and V is TRBV5-4; perhaps TRBD1 as D (6 bases). CDR3 size: 13 residues. CDR1 SGHNT and CDR2 YYREEE come from the germline V gene (reference sequence). V was clipped by 4 bases and J by 8 bases, with 12 bases between them. The CDR3: CASSLGQREKLFF. CDR3 nucleotide sequence: TGTGCCAGCAGCCTTGGACAGAGGGAAAAACTGTTTTTT.

The chain couples TRBV7-2 to TRBJ2-2; a weak D match, TRBD2 (6 bases). With 0 bases removed from V and 1 base from J, the gap between germline ends came to 9 bases. This CDR3 is 16 amino acids long. Germline CDR1 reads SGHTA; CDR2 reads FQGNSA. Here the CDR3 DNA reads TGTGCCAGCAGCTTAGCGGCGGGATTGAACACCGGGGAGCTGTTTTTT. Translating it yields CASSLAAGLNTGELFF.

V is TRBV5-1 and J is TRBJ2-6; D ambiguous. Germline CDR1 SGHRS, CDR2 YFSETQ. The CDR3 contains 17 residues. V was cut by 0 bases and J by 1 base, with 11 bases left in between. CDR3: CASSLEVLVSGANVLTF. In nucleotides, the CDR3 is TGCGCCAGCAGCTTGGAAGTTCTAGTGTCTGGGGCCAACGTCCTGACTTTC.

This chain joins TRBV7-2 and TRBJ1-2; tentatively, D is TRBD1 (6 bases). V was pared by 4 bases and J by 8 bases, with 11 bases between. Germline V gene data show CDR1 as SGHTA and CDR2 as FQGNSA. This CDR3 has 12 residues. CDR3 sequence reads: CASSSGQWGYTF. The CDR3 DNA sequence: TGTGCCAGCAGCTCCGGACAGTGGGGCTACACCTTC.

The chain is built from TRBV7-2 and TRBJ2-1; the D gene is possibly TRBD2 (6 bases). This CDR3 comprises 18 residues. V lost 1 base and J 0 bases, leaving 16 bases between the germline ends. Germline lookup yields CDR1 SGHTA and CDR2 FQGNSA. The chain's CDR3 is CASSLELAGVSSYNEQFF. As DNA, the CDR3 is TGTGCCAGCAGCTTAGAACTAGCCGGCGTGAGCTCCTACAATGAGCAGTTCTTC. Full variable domain (outside the CDR3, taken from reference TRBV7-2 and TRBJ2-1): GAGVSQSPSNKVTEKGKDVELRCDPISGHTALYWYRQSLGQGLEFLIYFQGNSAPDKSGLPSDRFSAERTGGSVSTLTIQRTQQEDSAVYLCASSLELAGVSSYNEQFFGPGTRLTVL.

The chain carries TRBV28 and TRBJ1-1; D call uncertain. Germline-derived CDR1 and CDR2 are MDHEN and SYDVKM. The CDR3 is 14 amino acids. Trimming cost V 6 bases and J 0 bases, with 11 bases left between them. The CDR3 loop is CASRPGGLNTEAFF. The CDR3 DNA reads TGTGCCAGCAGGCCGGGAGGTTTGAACACTGAAGCTTTCTTT.

This chain joins TRBV7-9 and TRBJ2-5; the match to TRBD2 covers 14 bases. This CDR3 comprises 16 residues. V shed 5 bases and J 5 bases; nucleotides not matched to a gene: 7. The germline gives CDR1 SEHNR, CDR2 FQNEAQ (reference sequence). CDR3 region: CASSAPGLAGVETQYF. Here the CDR3 DNA reads TGTGCCAGCAGCGCCCCGGGACTAGCGGGAGTGGAGACCCAGTACTTC.

The gene calls are TRBV18 and TRBJ1-1; 8 bases agree with TRBD1. Trimming cost V 1 base and J 1 base; bases outside gene matches: 5. This CDR3 has 16 amino acids. Germline V lookup: CDR1 KGHSH, CDR2 LQKENI. In DNA form, the CDR3 reads TGTGCCAGCTCACCACACCCAGGGGGCACGAACACTGAAGCTTTCTTT. It encodes CASSPHPGGTNTEAFF.

Regarding this clone: A junction end diverges from the germline sequence, so it may reflect a read error. The chain combines TRBV20-1 with TRBJ2-5; possibly TRBD2 for D (6 bases). This CDR3 spans 11 amino acids. The germline V gene has CDR1 DFQATT and CDR2 SNEGSKA (reference sequence). In nucleotides, the CDR3 is TGCAGTGCCAGAGGGAGGGAGACCCAGTACTTC. It encodes CSARGRETQYF.

This chain's CDR3 is CASSLMGQGYYEQYF. The DNA for the CDR3 is TGTGCCAGCAGTTTAATGGGACAGGGATACTACGAGCAGTACTTC. This chain uses TRBV28 with TRBJ2-7, with 9 bases fitting TRBD1. The CDR3 extends over 15 amino acids. Germline V gene sequence: CDR1 MDHEN, CDR2 SYDVKM. Germline trimming cut 2 bases from V and 3 bases from J; bases unmatched to any gene: 5. The full variable domain, with the rest looked up from reference TRBV28 and TRBJ2-7, is DVKVTQSSRYLVKRTGEKVFLECVQDMDHENMFWYRQDPGLGLRLIYFSYDVKMKEKGDIPEGYSVSREKKERFSLILESASTNQTSMYLCASSLMGQGYYEQYFGPGTRLTVT.

This sequence joins TRBV6-6 and TRBJ2-7; unclear D gene. From germline, CDR1 is MNHNY and CDR2 SVGAGI (reference sequence). Trimming removed 6 bases at V and 9 bases at J, with 12 bases between. The CDR3 covers 11 residues. The CDR3 DNA sequence: TGTGCCAGCAGCCACAAGATCAGGCAGTACTTC. The encoded protein is CASSHKIRQYF.

The genes are TRBV6-5 and TRBJ1-1; 8 bases line up with TRBD1. Germline V CDR1 and CDR2: MNHEY, SVGAGI. Germline trimming cut 5 bases from V and 4 bases from J; bases unmatched to any gene: 6. The CDR3 has 14 amino acids. The CDR3 DNA reads TGTGCCAGCAGTAAGACAGGGGCGCGCACTGAAGCTTTCTTT. Translation: CASSKTGARTEAFF.

The rearrangement links TRBV16 to TRBJ1-1, with D tentatively TRBD1 (5 bases). CDR1 KGHSY and CDR2 FQNENV come from the germline V gene. The length of the CDR3 is 17 residues. V dropped 1 base and J dropped 5 bases, with 20 bases sitting between them. In DNA, the CDR3 is TGTGCCAGCAGCCAATACGGAACAGGAGCTTTTTCTACTGAAGCTTTCTTT. Translation: CASSQYGTGAFSTEAFF.

V is TRBV19 and J is TRBJ2-2; D call uncertain. The CDR3 has 16 residues. CDR1 and CDR2 from the germline V gene are LNHDA and SQIVND (reference sequence). V was trimmed by 1 base and J by 0 bases, leaving 9 bases between them. The CDR3 nucleotides are TGTGCCAGTAGTATAGTGTCTCCGTCGAACACCGGGGAGCTGTTTTTT. Protein product: CASSIVSPSNTGELFF.

V is TRBV9 and J is TRBJ2-1; TRBD2 is a possible D gene (6 bases). V lost 4 bases and J lost 0, with 11 bases in between. The germline V gene has CDR1 SGDLS and CDR2 YYNGEE. This CDR3 has 15 amino acids. The CDR3 here is CASSSDGSSYNEQFF. The CDR3 region has the DNA TGTGCCAGCAGCTCGGACGGGAGCTCCTACAATGAGCAGTTCTTC. The full variable domain, in which reference TRBV9 and TRBJ2-1 provide the parts outside the CDR3, is DSGVTQTPKHLITATGQRVTLRCSPRSGDLSVYWYQQSLDQGLQFLIQYYNGEERAKGNILERFSAQQFPDLHSELNLSSLELGDSALYFCASSSDGSSYNEQFFGPGTRLTVL.

This clone is a singleton in its sample. V and J are TRBV2 and TRBJ1-1; D gene uncertain. Germline values: CDR1 SNHLY, CDR2 FYNNEI. The CDR3 is 14 residues long. Trimming took 1 base from V and 3 from J, leaving 9 bases between them. CDR3 protein: CASSEESTDTEAFF. The CDR3 bases are TGTGCCAGCAGTGAAGAATCAACAGACACTGAAGCTTTCTTT. Full variable domain (missing parts from reference TRBV2 and TRBJ1-1): EPEVTQTPSHQVTQMGQEVILRCVPISNHLYFYWYRQILGQKVEFLVSFYNNEISEKSEIFDDQFSVERPDGSNFTLKIRSTKLEDSAMYFCASSEESTDTEAFFGQGTRLTVV.

V and J are TRBV9 and TRBJ2-3; tentative D call: TRBD2 (6 bases). The germline CDR1 and CDR2 sequences are SGDLS and YYNGEE. Trimming shortened V by 0 bases and J by 0 bases, and 14 bases separated the two germline ends. The CDR3 sequence is 17 residues long. CDR3 protein: CASSVGLTGASTDTQYF. The CDR3 DNA follows: TGTGCCAGCAGCGTAGGTCTTACGGGAGCTAGCACAGATACGCAGTATTTT.

The chain is built from TRBV19 and TRBJ2-3; a weak D match, TRBD1 (6 bases). The V gene lost 4 bases and the J gene lost 3 bases, with 20 bases spanning the gap. There are 17 residues in the CDR3. The V gene's germline CDR1 is LNHDA and CDR2 SQIVND (reference sequence). CDR3 in DNA: TGTGCCAGTAGTACCATAATTACAGGGAGAGGTACAGATACGCAGTATTTT. Residues: CASSTIITGRGTDTQYF.

J is TRBJ2-7 and V is TRBV6-5; 8 nucleotides agree with TRBD1. V shed 0 bases and J 5 bases; nucleotides not matched to a gene: 6. In germline, CDR1 is MNHEY, CDR2 SVGAGI. This CDR3 has 15 amino acids. CDR3 loop: CASSYSVSGGNEQYF. CDR3 sequence (DNA): TGTGCCAGCAGTTACTCCGTGTCAGGGGGCAACGAGCAGTACTTC.

This clone was recorded once. The chain recombines TRBV2 with TRBJ2-3; 9 bases match TRBD2. Per germline, CDR1 SNHLY and CDR2 FYNNEI. The CDR3 is 15 amino acids. V was pared by 5 bases and J by 3 bases, with 6 bases of the junction left unmatched. CDR3 protein: CASSLAGVKTDTQYF. In nucleotides, the CDR3 is TGTGCCAGCAGTTTAGCGGGAGTGAAAACAGATACGCAGTATTTT.

This chain uses TRBV7-2 with TRBJ2-5; 7 bases line up with TRBD1. Germline CDR1 SGHTA, CDR2 FQGNSA. The CDR3 is made up of 16 amino acids. Losses at the gene ends were 4 bases for V and 4 bases for J; bases not matched to a gene: 12. The chain's CDR3 is CASSSRRQGGLETQYF. CDR3 DNA sequence: TGTGCCAGCAGCTCCCGAAGACAGGGTGGGCTAGAGACCCAGTACTTC.

This sequence joins TRBV6-5 and TRBJ2-3; 8 bases match TRBD2. The length of the CDR3 is 16 residues. Germline V gives CDR1 MNHEY, CDR2 SVGAGI. V shed 0 bases and J 3 bases; nucleotides not matched to a gene: 5. CDR3: CASSYSGTRGTDTQYF. The DNA of the CDR3 is TGTGCCAGCAGTTACTCTGGGACTAGAGGAACAGATACGCAGTATTTT.

This sequence joins TRBV7-2 and TRBJ1-5; D might be TRBD1 (6 bases). V lost 2 bases, J lost 6 bases, and 17 bases lay in between. There are 16 residues in the CDR3. From germline, CDR1 is SGHTA and CDR2 FQGNSA. The CDR3 nucleotides read TGTGCCAGCAGCTTATACGGGGGGCCGGGCCCTCAGCCCCAGCATTTT. Translated: CASSLYGGPGPQPQHF.

The CDR3 coding sequence is TGTGCCAGCAGCTTAGACACCTACGAGCAGTACTTC. This codes for CASSLDTYEQYF. The rearrangement joins TRBV7-9 to TRBJ2-7; D gene unclear. Trimming stripped 1 base from V and 2 bases from J, with 3 bases between. Germline assignment: CDR1 SEHNR and CDR2 FQNEAQ (reference sequence). CDR3 length: 12 residues.